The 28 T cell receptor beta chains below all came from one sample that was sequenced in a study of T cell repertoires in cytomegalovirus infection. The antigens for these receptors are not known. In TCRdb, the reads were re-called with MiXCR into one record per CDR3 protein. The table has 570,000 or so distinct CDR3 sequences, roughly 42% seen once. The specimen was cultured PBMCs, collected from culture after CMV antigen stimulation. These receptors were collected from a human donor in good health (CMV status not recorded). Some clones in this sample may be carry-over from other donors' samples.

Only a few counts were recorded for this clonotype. The CDR3, as DNA: TGTGCCAGCAGTTATGGGGGCCGGACCCAGTACTTC. It translates to CASSYGGRTQYF. The chain combines TRBV6-2 or TRBV6-3 with TRBJ2-5; D may be TRBD1 (6 bases). CDR1 and CDR2 (germline): MNHEY, SVGEGT. Trimming stripped 3 bases from V and 7 bases from J, with 9 bases between. This CDR3 has 12 residues.

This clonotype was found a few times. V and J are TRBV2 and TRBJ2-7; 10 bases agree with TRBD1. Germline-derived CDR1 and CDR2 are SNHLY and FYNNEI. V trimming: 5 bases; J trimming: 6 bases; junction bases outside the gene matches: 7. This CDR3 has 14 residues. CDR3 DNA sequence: TGTGCCAGCAGTTCCGGGACAGGGGCAACCGAGCAGTACTTC. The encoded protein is CASSSGTGATEQYF.

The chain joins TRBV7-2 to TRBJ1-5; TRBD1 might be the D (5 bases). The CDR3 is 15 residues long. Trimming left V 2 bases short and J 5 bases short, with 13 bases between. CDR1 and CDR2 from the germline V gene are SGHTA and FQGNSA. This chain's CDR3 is CASSLYSGGDQPQHF. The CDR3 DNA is TGTGCCAGCAGCTTATACTCCGGAGGGGATCAGCCCCAGCATTTT.

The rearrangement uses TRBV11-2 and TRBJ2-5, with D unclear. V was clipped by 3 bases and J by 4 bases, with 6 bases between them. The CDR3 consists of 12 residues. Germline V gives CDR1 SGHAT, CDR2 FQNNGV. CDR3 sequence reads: CASSFNGETQYF. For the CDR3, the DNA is TGTGCCAGCAGCTTCAACGGAGAGACCCAGTACTTC.

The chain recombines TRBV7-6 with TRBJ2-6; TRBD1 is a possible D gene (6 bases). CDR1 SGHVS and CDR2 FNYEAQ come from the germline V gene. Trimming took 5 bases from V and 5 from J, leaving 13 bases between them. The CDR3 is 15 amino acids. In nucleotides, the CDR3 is TGTGCCAGCAGCCCCAGGACAGCGCGGGCCAACGTCCTGACTTTC. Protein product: CASSPRTARANVLTF.

The CDR3: CSVEGNQPQHF. The CDR3 DNA reads as TGCAGCGTTGAGGGGAATCAGCCCCAGCATTTT. The V gene is TRBV29-1, the J gene TRBJ1-5; D is undetermined. V was trimmed by 3 bases and J by 4 bases, leaving 4 bases between them. The CDR3 has 11 amino acids. Germline V lookup: CDR1 SQVTM, CDR2 ANQGSEA.

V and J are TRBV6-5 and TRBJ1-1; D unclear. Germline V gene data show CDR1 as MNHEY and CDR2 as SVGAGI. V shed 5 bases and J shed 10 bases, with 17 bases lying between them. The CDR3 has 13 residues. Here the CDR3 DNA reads TGTGCCAGCAGTCGAACATCGGGAGGGAGAGCTTTCTTT. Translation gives CASSRTSGGRAFF.

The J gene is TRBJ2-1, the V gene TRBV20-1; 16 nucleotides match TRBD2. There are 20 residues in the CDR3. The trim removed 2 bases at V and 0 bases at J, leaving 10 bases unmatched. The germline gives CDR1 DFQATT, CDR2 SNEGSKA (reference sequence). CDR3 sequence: CSARMGTSGGVHSSYNEQFF. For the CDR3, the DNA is TGCAGTGCTAGAATGGGGACTAGCGGGGGGGTTCATAGCTCCTACAATGAGCAGTTCTTC.

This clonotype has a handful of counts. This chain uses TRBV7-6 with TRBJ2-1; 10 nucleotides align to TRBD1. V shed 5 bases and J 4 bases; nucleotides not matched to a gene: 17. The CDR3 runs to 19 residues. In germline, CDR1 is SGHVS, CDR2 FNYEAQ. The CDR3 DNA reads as TGTGCCAGCAGCACCTTGGGGACAGGGGACTCCCAGATGTACAATGAGCAGTTCTTC. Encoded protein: CASSTLGTGDSQMYNEQFF.

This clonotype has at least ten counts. The CDR3 DNA reads TGTGCCAGCAGCTTAGGCCGGTATCAGCCCCAGCATTTT. Translating gives CASSLGRYQPQHF. The chain uses TRBV7-6 and TRBJ1-5; D is ambiguous. The CDR3 sequence is 13 residues long. Germline assignment: CDR1 SGHVS and CDR2 FNYEAQ. V was pared by 1 base and J by 5 bases, with 6 bases between.

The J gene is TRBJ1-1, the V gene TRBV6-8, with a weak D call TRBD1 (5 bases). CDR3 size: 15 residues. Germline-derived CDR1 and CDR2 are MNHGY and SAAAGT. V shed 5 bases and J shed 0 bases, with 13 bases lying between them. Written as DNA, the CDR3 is TGTGCCAGCAGTATCTCGGGGGGGGTGAACACTGAAGCTTTCTTT. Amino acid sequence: CASSISGGVNTEAFF.

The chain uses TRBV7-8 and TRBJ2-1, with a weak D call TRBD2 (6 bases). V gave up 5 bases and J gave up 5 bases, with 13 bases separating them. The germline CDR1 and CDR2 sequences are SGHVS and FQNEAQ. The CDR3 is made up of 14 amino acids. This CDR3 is CASSTREYHNEQFF. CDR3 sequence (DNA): TGTGCCAGCAGCACCCGGGAGTACCACAATGAGCAGTTCTTC.

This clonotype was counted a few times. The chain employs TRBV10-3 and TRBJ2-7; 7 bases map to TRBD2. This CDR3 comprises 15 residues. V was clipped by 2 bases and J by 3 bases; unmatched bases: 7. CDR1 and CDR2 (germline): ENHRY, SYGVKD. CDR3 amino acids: CAISEEAGGGYEQYF. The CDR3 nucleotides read TGTGCCATCAGTGAGGAAGCGGGCGGGGGCTACGAGCAGTACTTC.

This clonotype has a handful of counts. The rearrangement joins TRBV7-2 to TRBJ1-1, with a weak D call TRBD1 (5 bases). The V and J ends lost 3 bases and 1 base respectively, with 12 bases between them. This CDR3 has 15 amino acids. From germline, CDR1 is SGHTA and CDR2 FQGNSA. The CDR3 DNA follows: TGTGCCAGCAGCTTTACTATGACAGCGAACACTGAAGCTTTCTTT. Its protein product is CASSFTMTANTEAFF.

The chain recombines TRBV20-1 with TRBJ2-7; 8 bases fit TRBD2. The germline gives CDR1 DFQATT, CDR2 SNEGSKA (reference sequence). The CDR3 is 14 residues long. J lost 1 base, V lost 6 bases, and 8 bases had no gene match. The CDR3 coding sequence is TGCAGTGCAACGGGAGGGGAGGTTTCCTACGAGCAGTACTTC. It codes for CSATGGEVSYEQYF.

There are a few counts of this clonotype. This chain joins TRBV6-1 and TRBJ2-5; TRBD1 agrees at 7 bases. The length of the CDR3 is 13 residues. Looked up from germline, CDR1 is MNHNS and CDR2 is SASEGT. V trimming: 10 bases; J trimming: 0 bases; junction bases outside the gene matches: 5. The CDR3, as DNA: TGTGCCACCGGGACAGTGAACCAAGAGACCCAGTACTTC. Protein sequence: CATGTVNQETQYF.

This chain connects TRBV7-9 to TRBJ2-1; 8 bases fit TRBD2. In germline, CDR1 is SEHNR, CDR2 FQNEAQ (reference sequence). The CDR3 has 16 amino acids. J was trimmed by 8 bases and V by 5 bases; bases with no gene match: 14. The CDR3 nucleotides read TGTGCCAGCAGCCTCCACGGGAGCGGGAGTGTGGATGAGCAGTTCTTC. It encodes CASSLHGSGSVDEQFF.

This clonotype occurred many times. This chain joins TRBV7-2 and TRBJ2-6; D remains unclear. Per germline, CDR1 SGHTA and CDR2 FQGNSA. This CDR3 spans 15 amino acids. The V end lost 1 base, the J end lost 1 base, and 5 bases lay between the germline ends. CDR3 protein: CASSLESSGANVLTF. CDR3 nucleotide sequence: TGTGCCAGCAGCTTAGAGTCATCTGGGGCCAACGTCCTGACTTTC.

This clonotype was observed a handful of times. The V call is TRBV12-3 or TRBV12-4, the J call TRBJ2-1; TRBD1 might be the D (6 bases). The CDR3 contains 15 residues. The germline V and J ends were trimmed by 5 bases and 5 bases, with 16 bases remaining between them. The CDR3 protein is CASSLWQGTDNEQFF. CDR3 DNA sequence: TGTGCCAGCAGTCTGTGGCAGGGGACCGACAATGAGCAGTTCTTC.

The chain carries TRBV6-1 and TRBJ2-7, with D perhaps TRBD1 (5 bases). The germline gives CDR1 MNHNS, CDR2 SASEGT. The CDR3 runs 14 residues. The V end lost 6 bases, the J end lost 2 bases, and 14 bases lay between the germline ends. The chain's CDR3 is CASRSPQGTYEQYF. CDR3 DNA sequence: TGTGCCAGCAGATCACCCCAGGGTACCTACGAGCAGTACTTC.

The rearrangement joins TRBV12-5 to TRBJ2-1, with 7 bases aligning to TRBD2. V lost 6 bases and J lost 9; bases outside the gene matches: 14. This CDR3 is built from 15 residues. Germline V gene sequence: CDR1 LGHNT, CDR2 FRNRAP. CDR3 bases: TGTGCTAGTGGCTACCCACACAGAGGGGAGGGTGAGCAGTTCTTC. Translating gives CASGYPHRGEGEQFF.

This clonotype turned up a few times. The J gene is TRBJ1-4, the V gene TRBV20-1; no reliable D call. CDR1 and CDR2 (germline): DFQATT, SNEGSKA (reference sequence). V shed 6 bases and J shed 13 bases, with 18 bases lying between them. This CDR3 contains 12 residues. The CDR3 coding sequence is TGCAGTGCCGCCGCCCCGGGGAGGCGACTGTTTTTT. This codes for CSAAAPGRRLFF.

The CDR3 loop reads CASSFGRITQYF. The CDR3 DNA reads TGTGCCAGCAGCTTCGGTCGAATCACCCAGTACTTC. V gene TRBV7-2 combines with J gene TRBJ2-5, with D unclear. Trimming cost V 3 bases and J 8 bases, with 10 bases left between them. Germline values: CDR1 SGHTA, CDR2 FQGNSA. CDR3 length equals 12 residues.

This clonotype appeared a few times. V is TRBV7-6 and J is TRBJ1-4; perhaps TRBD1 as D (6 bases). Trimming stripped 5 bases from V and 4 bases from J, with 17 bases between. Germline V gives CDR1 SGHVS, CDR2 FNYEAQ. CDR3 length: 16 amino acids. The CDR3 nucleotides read TGTGCCAGCAGCCCTATCTCACAGGGCCATAATGAAAAACTGTTTTTT. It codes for CASSPISQGHNEKLFF. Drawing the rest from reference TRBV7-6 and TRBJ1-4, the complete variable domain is GAGVSQSPRYKVTKRGQDVALRCDPISGHVSLYWYRQALGQGPEFLTYFNYEAQQDKSGLPNDRFSAERPEGSISTLTIQRTEQRDSAMYRCASSPISQGHNEKLFFGSGTQLSVL.

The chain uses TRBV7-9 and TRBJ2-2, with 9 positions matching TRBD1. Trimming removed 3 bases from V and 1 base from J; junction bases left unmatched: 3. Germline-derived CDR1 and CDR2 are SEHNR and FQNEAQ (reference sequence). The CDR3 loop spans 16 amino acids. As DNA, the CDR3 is TGTGCCAGCAGCTTGGGGACAGGGAAGAACACCGGGGAGCTGTTTTTT. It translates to CASSLGTGKNTGELFF.

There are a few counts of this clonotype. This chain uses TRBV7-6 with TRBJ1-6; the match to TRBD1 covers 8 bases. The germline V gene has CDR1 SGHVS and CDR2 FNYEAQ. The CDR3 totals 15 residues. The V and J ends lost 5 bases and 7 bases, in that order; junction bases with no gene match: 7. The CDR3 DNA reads TGTGCCAGCAGCCCCCAGGGACAGGCAAATTCACCCCTCCACTTT. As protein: CASSPQGQANSPLHF.

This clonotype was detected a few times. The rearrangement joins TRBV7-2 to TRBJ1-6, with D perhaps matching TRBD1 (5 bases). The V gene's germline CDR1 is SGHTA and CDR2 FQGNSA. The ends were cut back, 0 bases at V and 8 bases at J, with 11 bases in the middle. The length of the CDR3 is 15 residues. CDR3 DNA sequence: TGTGCCAGCAGCTTAGCGGGACGGGAGTATTCACCCCTCCACTTT. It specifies CASSLAGREYSPLHF.

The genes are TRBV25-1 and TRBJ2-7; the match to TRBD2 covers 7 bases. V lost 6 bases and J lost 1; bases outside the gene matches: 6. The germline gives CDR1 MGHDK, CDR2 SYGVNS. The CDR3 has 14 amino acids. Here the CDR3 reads CASRASGQSYEQYF. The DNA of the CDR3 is TGTGCCAGCAGAGCTAGCGGCCAGTCCTACGAGCAGTACTTC.